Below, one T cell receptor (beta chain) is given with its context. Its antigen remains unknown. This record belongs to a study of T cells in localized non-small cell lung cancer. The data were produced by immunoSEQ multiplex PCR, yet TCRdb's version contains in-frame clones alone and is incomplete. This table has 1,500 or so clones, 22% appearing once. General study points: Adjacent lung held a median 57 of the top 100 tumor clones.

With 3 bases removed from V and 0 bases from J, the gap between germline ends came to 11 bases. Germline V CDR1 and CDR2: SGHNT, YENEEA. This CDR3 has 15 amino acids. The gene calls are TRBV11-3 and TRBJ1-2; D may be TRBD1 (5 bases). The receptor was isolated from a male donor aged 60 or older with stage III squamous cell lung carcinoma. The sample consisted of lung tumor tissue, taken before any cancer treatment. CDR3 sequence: CASSFSREANYGYTF. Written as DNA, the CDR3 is TGTGCCAGCAGCTTCAGCAGGGAGGCTAACTATGGCTACACCTTC.